A selection of T cell receptor beta chains follows, all from one sample in a study of spatial heterogeneity in lung cancer. TCRdb ran MiXCR on the 5' RACE reads and lists one entry per CDR3 protein. The profile covers roughly 40,000 distinct CDR3 sequences, with under 7.5% appearing a single time and around 42% taken by the ten largest. Specimen: PBMCs, collected at surgery. These receptors were collected from a female donor with early-stage non-small cell lung cancer. Each CDR3 is given with its conserved first and last residue. The D gene is left open where the match is weak. Clone size, where shown, is once, few, many, or a class for clones that have expanded.

abundance | d_gene | j_gene | v_gene | CDR3nt | CDR3aa
NA | TRBD1 | TRBJ1-1 | TRBV14 | TGTGCCAGCAGCGGACCCCAGGGGGGACCCTTCGTTGGAAACACTGAAGCTTTCTTT | CASSGPQGGPFVGNTEAFF
NA | NA | TRBJ2-1 | TRBV12-3/TRBV12-4 | TGTGCCAGCGGATTGGGCGGGGACAATGAGCAGTTCTTC | CASGLGGDNEQFF
NA | NA | TRBJ2-3 | TRBV27 | TGTGCCAGCAGTCCCCGGACGTCTAGCACAGATACGCAGTATTTT | CASSPRTSSTDTQYF
many | TRBD2 | TRBJ2-3 | TRBV20-1 | TGCAGTGCTAGAGACACTAGCGTTCCTACAGATACGCAGTATTTT | CSARDTSVPTDTQYF
few | TRBD1 | TRBJ1-5 | TRBV20-1 | TGCAGTGCTACCTTCGGGACAGGTAAAAATCAGCCCCAGCATTTT | CSATFGTGKNQPQHF
many | NA | TRBJ1-1 | TRBV29-1 | TGCAGCGTCAGCGGGGGTTACACTGAAGCTTTCTTT | CSVSGGYTEAFF
many | TRBD2 | TRBJ2-3 | TRBV4-1 | TGCGCCAGCAGCCAGGACCTCGCGGGGGGCCAAAATACGCAGTATTTT | CASSQDLAGGQNTQYF
many | TRBD1 | TRBJ1-4 | TRBV5-1 | TGCGCCAGCAGCTCCGGGACAGGGGAAGTTGAAAAACTGTTTTTT | CASSSGTGEVEKLFF
many | NA | TRBJ2-5 | TRBV29-1 | TGCAGCGTTGAACAGTACCAAGAGACCCAGTACTTC | CSVEQYQETQYF
many | NA | TRBJ2-3 | TRBV5-1 | TGCGCCAGCAGCCCAGGGACTAGCACAGATACGCAGTATTTT | CASSPGTSTDTQYF
NA | TRBD1 | TRBJ2-1 | TRBV5-1 | TGCGCCAGCAGCTTGGCTGAGGGACAGGGAAGGATAAATGAGCAGTTCTTC | CASSLAEGQGRINEQFF
many | NA | TRBJ2-1 | TRBV7-9 | TGTGCCAGCAGCTTAGTCAGGGGAAGGAATGAGCAGTTCTTC | CASSLVRGRNEQFF
few | NA | TRBJ1-2 | TRBV2 | TGTGCCAGCAGTGAAGGAGACTATGGCTACACCTTC | CASSEGDYGYTF
NA | TRBD1 | TRBJ1-2 | TRBV6-1 | TGTGCCAGCAGTCCAGGGGGCCCCAACTATGGCTACACCTTC | CASSPGGPNYGYTF
many | NA | TRBJ2-7 | TRBV2 | TGTGCCAGCAGTGAAGCGGAAGGTCCCTACGAGCAGCACTTC | CASSEAEGPYEQHF
many | NA | TRBJ2-3 | TRBV4-1 | TGCGCCAGCAGCCTCAAGATGGGACAAGCTAGCACAGATACGCAGTATTTT | CASSLKMGQASTDTQYF
NA | NA | TRBJ2-1 | TRBV7-9 | TGTGCCAGCAGCTTAAGAGGGAGGAGCTCCTACAATGAGCAGTTCTTC | CASSLRGRSSYNEQFF
many | NA | TRBJ2-5 | TRBV12-3/TRBV12-4 | TGTGCCAGCAGTTTAACCACCCTTGGGGGCGCGGAGACCCAGTACTTC | CASSLTTLGGAETQYF
many | NA | TRBJ1-1 | TRBV6-5 | TGTGCCAGCAGCCCGGACATTGGGAACACTGAAGCTTTCTTT | CASSPDIGNTEAFF
few | NA | TRBJ1-1 | TRBV11-3 | TGTGCCAGCAGCTCAGCAGAGAACACTGAAGCTTTCTTT | CASSSAENTEAFF
many | NA | TRBJ2-3 | TRBV7-8 | TGTGCCAGCAGCTTAGGGGGACTCAACACAGATACGCAGTATTTT | CASSLGGLNTDTQYF
many | NA | TRBJ1-5 | TRBV12-3/TRBV12-4 | TGTGCCAGCAGTCTAGGGACCCTTCTCAATCAGCCCCAGCATTTT | CASSLGTLLNQPQHF
few | NA | TRBJ2-5 | TRBV5-5 | TGTGCCAGCAGCTTGGCAGCCCAAGAGACCCAGTACTTC | CASSLAAQETQYF
many | NA | TRBJ1-1 | TRBV7-9 | TGTGCCAGCAGCCCCGTCCTTGAAGCTTTCTTT | CASSPVLEAFF
many | TRBD2 | TRBJ2-7 | TRBV19 | TGTGCCAGTAGTAAGCGACTAGCGGGTGACTCCTACGAGCAGTACTTC | CASSKRLAGDSYEQYF
NA | TRBD2 | TRBJ2-1 | TRBV6-2/TRBV6-3 | TGTGCCAGCACAACTACTAGCGCTAGCTCCTACAATGAGCAGTTCTTC | CASTTTSASSYNEQFF
few | NA | TRBJ2-7 | TRBV27 | TGTGCCAGCAGTTTAATAACGTCAGGGGCCTCCGAGCAGTACTTC | CASSLITSGASEQYF